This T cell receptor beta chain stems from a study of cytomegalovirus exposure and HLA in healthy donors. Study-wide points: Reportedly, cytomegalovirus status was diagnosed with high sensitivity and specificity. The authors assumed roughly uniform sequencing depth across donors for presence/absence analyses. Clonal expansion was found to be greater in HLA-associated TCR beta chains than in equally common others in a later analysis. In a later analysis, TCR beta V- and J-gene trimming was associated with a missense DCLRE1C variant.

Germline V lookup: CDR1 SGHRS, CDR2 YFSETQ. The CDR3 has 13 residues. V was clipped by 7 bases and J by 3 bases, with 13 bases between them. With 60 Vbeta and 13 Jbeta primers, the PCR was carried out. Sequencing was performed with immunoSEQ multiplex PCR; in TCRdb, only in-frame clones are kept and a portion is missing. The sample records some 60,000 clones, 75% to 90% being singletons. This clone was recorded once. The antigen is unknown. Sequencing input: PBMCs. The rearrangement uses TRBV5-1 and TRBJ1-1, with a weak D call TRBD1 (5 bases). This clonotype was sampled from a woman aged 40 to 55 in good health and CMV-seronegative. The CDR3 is CASQHDSHTEAFF. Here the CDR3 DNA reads TGCGCCAGCCAGCACGACAGCCACACTGAAGCTTTCTTT.